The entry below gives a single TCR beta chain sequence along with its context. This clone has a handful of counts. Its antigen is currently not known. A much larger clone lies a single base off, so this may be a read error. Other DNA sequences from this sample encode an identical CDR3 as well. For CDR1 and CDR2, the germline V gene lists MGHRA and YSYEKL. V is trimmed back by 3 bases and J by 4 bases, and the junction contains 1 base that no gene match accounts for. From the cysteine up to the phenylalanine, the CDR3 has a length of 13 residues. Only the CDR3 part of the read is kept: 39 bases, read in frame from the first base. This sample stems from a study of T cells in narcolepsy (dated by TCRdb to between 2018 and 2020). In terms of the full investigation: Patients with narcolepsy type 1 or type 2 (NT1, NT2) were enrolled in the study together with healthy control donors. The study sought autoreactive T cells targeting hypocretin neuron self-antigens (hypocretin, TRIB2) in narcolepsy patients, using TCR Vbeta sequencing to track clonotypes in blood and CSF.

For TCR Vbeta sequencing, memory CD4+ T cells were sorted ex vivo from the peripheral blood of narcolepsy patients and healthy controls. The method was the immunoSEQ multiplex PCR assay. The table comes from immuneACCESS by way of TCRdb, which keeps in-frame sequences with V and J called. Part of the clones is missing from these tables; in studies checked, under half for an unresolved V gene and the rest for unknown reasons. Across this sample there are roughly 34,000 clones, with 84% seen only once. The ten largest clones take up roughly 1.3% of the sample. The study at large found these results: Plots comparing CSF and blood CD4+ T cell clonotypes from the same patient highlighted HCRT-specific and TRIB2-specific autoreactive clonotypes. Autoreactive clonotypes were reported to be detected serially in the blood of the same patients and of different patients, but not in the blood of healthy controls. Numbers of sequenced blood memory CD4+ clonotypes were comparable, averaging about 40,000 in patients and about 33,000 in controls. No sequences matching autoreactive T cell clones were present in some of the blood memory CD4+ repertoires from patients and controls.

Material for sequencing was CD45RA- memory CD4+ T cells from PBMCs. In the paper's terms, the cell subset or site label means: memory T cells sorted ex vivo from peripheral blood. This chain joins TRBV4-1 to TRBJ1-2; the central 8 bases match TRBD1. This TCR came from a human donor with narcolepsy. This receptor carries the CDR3 CASSQTGVYGYTF. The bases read TGCGCCAGCAGCCAGACAGGGGTCTATGGCTACACCTTC.